The subject of this entry is one T cell receptor (beta chain). The antigen remains unidentified. These data come from a study of shared clonotypes between healthy human individuals. The data were produced by immunoSEQ multiplex PCR, yet TCRdb's version contains in-frame clones alone and is incomplete. The sample includes about 800,000 clones, about 97% of them seen just once. General study points: Clonotype sharing among donors, it was expected, would be affected by sequencing depth. Despite large depth, sorted-subset datasets appeared incompletely sequenced.

This CDR3 comprises 15 residues. The germline V gene encodes CDR1 SGHRS and CDR2 YFSETQ. Trimming cost V 0 bases and J 2 bases, with 12 bases left between them. CD45RO-negative, CCR7-positively selected cells formed the naive CD8 fraction, excluding terminally differentiated effector memory CD45RA+ cells. Sequenced sample: naive CD8+ T cells sorted from blood. The V and J genes are TRBV5-1 and TRBJ2-7, with a possible D match to TRBD1 (6 bases). This receptor was identified in a man younger than 40 in good health. The chain's CDR3 is CASSLARGHPYEQYF. DNA of the CDR3: TGCGCCAGCAGCTTGGCCAGGGGCCACCCCTACGAGCAGTACTTC.